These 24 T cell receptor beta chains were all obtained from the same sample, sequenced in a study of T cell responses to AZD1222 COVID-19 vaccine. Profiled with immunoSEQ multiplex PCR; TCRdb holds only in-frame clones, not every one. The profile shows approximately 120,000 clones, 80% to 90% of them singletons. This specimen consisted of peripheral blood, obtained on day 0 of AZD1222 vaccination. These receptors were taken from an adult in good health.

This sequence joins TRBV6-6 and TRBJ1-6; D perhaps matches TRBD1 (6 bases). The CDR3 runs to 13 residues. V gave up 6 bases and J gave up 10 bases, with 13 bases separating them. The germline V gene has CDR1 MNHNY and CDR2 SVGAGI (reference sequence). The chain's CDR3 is CASRRTGISPLHF. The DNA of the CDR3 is TGTGCCAGCAGAAGAACAGGGATATCACCCCTCCACTTT.

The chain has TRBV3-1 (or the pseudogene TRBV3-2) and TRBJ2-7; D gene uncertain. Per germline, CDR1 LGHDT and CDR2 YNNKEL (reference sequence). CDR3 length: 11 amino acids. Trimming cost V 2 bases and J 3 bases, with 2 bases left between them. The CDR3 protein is CASSQHYEQYF. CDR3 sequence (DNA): TGTGCCAGCAGCCAACACTACGAGCAGTACTTC.

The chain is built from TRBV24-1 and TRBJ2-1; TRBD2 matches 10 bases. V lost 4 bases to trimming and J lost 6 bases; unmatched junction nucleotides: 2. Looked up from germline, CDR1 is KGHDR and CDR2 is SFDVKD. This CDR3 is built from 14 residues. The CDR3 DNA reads TGTGCCACCAGTGACTTAGCGGGGGGCAATGAGCAGTTCTTC. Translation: CATSDLAGGNEQFF.

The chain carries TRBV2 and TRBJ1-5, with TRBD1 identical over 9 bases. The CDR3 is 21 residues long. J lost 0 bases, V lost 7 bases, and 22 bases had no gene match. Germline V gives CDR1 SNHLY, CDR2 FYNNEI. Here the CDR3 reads CASNPSISGAGQGFSNQPQHF. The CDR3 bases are TGTGCCAGCAATCCCTCCATCTCCGGGGCGGGACAGGGATTTAGCAATCAGCCCCAGCATTTT.

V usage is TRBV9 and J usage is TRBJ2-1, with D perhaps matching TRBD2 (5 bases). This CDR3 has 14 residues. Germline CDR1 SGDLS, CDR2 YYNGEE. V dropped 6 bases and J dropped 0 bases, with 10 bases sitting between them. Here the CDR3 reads CASKGGPSYNEQFF. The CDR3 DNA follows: TGTGCCAGCAAAGGAGGACCCTCCTACAATGAGCAGTTCTTC.

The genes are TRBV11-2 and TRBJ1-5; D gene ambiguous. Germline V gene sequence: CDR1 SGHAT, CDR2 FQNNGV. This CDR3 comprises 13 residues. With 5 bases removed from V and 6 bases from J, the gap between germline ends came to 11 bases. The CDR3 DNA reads TGTGCCAGCAGCCTCGGATTGGCTCAGCCCCAGCATTTT. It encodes CASSLGLAQPQHF.

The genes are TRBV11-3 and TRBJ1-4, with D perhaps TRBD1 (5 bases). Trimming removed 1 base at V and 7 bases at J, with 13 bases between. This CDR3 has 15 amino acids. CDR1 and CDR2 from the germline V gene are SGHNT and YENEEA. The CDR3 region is CASSLGHQGAEKLFF. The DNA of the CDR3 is TGTGCCAGCAGCTTAGGCCACCAAGGGGCTGAAAAACTGTTTTTT.

CDR3 nucleotides: TGTGCCAGCACCATAAGGGCGACAGGGCCGCTCTATGGCTACACCTTC. Translation: CASTIRATGPLYGYTF. The V call is TRBV28, the J call TRBJ1-2; 7 bases map to TRBD1. Per the germline V gene, CDR1 is MDHEN and CDR2 is SYDVKM. Trimming took 7 bases from V and 4 from J; bases not matched to a gene: 15. This CDR3 has 16 residues.

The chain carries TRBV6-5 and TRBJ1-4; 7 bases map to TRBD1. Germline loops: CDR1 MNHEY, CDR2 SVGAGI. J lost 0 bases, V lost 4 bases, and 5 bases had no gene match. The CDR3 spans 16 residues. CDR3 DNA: TGTGCCAGCAGTTTAAGACAGGGTTCAACTAATGAAAAACTGTTTTTT. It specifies CASSLRQGSTNEKLFF.

The CDR3 DNA is TGTGCCAGCAGTTCAGGGCAGGAGAGGGAAGCTTTCTTT. This encodes CASSSGQEREAFF. The chain employs TRBV28 and TRBJ1-1; tentatively, D is TRBD1 (5 bases). Per germline, CDR1 MDHEN and CDR2 SYDVKM. Trimming cost V 4 bases and J 8 bases, with 14 bases left between them. The length of the CDR3 is 13 residues.

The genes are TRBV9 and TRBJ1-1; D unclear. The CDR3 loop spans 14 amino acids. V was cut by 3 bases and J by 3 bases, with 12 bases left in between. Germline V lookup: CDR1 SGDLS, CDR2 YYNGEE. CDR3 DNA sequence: TGTGCCAGCAGCGGACTCTCTGCGGACACTGAAGCTTTCTTT. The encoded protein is CASSGLSADTEAFF.

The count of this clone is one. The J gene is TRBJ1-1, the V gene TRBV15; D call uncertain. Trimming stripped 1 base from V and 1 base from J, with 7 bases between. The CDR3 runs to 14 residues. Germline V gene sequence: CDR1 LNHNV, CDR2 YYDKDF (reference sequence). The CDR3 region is CATSRGRGNTEAFF. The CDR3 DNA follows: TGTGCCACCAGCAGAGGACGAGGGAACACTGAAGCTTTCTTT.

The DNA of the CDR3 is TGTGCCAGCAGCTTAGCGGACGGGATCAATCAGCCCCAGCATTTT. Translated: CASSLADGINQPQHF. The chain links TRBV7-9 to TRBJ1-5; D is unresolved. From germline, CDR1 is SEHNR and CDR2 FQNEAQ (reference sequence). V was pared by 0 bases and J by 3 bases, with 9 bases between. The CDR3 has 15 residues.

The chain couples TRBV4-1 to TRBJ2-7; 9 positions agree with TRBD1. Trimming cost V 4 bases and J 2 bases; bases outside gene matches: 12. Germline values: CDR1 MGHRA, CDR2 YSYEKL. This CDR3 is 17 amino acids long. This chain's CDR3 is CASSLSAGTGMTYEQYF. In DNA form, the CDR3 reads TGCGCCAGCAGCCTCTCAGCGGGGACAGGGATGACCTACGAGCAGTACTTC.

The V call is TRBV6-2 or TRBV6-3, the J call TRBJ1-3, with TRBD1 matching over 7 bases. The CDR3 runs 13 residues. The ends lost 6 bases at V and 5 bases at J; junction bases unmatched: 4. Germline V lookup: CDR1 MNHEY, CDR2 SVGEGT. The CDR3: CASSQDRRNTIYF. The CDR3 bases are TGTGCCAGCAGCCAGGACAGGCGAAACACCATATATTTT.

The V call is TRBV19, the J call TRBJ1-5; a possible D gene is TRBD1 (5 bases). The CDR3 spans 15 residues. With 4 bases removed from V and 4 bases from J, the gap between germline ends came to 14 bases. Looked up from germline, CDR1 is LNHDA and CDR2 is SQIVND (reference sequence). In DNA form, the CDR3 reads TGTGCCAGTAGTAAGACCCAGGGTGATAATCAGCCCCAGCATTTT. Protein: CASSKTQGDNQPQHF.

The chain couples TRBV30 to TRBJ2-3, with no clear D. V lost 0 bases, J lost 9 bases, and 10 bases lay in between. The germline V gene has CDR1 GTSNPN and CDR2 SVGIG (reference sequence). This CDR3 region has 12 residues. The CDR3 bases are TGTGCCTGGAGTGTTGATCTTGCGACGCAGTATTTT. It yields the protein CAWSVDLATQYF.

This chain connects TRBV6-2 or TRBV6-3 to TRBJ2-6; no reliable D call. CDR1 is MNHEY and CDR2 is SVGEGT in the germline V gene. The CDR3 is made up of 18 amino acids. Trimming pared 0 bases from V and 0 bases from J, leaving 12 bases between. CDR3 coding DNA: TGTGCCAGCAGTTACTCGGCCAGGTTTACCTCTGGGGCCAACGTCCTGACTTTC. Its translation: CASSYSARFTSGANVLTF.

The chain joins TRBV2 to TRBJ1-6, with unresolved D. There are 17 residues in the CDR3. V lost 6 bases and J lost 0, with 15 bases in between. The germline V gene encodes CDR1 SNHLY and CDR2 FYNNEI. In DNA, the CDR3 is TGTGCCAGCAGGTGGACGTTGCTGAGCTCCTATAATTCACCCCTCCACTTT. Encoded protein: CASRWTLLSSYNSPLHF. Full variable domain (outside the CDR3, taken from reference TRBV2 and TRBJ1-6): EPEVTQTPSHQVTQMGQEVILRCVPISNHLYFYWYRQILGQKVEFLVSFYNNEISEKSEIFDDQFSVERPDGSNFTLKIRSTKLEDSAMYFCASRWTLLSSYNSPLHFGNGTRLTVT.

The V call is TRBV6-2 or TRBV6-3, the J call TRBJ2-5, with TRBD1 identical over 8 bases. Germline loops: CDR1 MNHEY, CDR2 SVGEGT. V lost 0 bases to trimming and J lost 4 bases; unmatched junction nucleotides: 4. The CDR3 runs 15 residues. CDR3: CASSYSPDRGETQYF. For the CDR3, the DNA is TGTGCCAGCAGTTACTCCCCAGACAGGGGAGAGACCCAGTACTTC.

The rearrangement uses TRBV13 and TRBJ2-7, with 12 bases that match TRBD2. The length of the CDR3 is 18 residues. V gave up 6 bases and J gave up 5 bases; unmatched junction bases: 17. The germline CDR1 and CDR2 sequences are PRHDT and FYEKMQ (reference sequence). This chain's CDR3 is CASSFGDRRTSGIHEQYF. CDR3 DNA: TGTGCCAGCAGTTTTGGGGACAGGAGGACTAGCGGGATCCACGAGCAGTACTTC.

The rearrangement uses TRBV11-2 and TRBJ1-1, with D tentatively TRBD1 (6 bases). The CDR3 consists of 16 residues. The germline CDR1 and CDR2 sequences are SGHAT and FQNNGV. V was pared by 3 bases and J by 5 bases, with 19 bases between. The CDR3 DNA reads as TGTGCCAGCAGCTTTCGGTCCAGGGGTCGAATAACTGAAGCTTTCTTT. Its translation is CASSFRSRGRITEAFF.

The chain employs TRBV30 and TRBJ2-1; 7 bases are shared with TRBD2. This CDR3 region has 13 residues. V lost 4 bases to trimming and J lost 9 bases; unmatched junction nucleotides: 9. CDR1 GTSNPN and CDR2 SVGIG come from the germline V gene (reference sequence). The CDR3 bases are TGTGCCTGGACTTCGGGAGGAATAGGTGAGCAGTTCTTC. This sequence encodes CAWTSGGIGEQFF.

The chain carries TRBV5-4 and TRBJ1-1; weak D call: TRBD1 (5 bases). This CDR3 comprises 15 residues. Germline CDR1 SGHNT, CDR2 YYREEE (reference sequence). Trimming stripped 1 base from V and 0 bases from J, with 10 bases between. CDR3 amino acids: CASSLKTALNTEAFF. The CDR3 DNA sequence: TGTGCCAGCAGCTTGAAGACAGCCCTGAACACTGAAGCTTTCTTT.